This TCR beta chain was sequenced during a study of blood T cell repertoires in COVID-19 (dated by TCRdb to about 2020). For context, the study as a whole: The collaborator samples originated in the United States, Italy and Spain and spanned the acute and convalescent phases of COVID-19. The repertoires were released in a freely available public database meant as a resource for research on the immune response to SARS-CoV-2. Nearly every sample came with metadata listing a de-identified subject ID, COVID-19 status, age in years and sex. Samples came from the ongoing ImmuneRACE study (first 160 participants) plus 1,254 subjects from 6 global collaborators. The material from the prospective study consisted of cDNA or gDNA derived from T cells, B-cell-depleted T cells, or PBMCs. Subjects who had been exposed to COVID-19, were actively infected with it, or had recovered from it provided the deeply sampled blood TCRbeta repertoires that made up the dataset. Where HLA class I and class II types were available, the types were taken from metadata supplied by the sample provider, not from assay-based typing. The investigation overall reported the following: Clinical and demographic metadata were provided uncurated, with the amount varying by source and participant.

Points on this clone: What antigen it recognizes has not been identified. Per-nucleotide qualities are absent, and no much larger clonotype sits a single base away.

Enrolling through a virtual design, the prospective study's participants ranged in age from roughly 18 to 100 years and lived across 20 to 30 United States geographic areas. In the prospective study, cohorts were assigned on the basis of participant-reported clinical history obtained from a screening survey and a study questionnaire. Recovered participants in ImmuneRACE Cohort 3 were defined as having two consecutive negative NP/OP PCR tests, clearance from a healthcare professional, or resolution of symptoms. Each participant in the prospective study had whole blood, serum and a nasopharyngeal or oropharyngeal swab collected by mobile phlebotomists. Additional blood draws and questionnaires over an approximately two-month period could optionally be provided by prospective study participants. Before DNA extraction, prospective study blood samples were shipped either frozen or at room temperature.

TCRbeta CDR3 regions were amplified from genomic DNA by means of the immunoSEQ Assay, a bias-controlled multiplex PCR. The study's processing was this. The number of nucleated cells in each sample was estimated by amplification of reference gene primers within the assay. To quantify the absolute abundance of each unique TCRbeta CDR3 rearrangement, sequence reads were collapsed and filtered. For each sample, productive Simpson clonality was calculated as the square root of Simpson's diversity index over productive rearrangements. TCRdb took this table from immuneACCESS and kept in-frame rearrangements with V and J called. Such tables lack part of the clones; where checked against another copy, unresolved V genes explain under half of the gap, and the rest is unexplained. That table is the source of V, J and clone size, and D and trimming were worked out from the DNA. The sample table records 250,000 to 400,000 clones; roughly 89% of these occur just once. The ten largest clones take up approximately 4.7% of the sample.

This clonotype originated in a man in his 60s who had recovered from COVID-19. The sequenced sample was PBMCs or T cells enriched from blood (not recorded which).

The CDR3 region reads CASSRGLAGGPLYNEQFF. The nucleotides read TGTGCCAGCAGCCGAGGACTAGCGGGAGGGCCGCTTTACAATGAGCAGTTCTTC. In this chain, TRBV11-2 is recombined with TRBJ2-1; 15 bases in the junction line up with TRBD2. CDR1 SGHAT and CDR2 FQNNGV are derived from the germline V gene. From the cysteine through the phenylalanine, the CDR3 covers 18 amino acids. Just CDR3 DNA is preserved here, 54 bases in frame from base 1. The V end gives up 5 bases and the J end 4 bases, leaving 9 bases in the junction not matched to a gene.